This passage covers 16 T cell receptor beta chains from one sample sequenced in a study of control samples from healthy donors and cancer patients. Profiling relied on immunoSEQ multiplex PCR, and the TCRdb table lists in-frame clones only, not all of them. The sample records about 160,000 clones, around 96% being singletons. The sequenced material came from blood. The receptors derive from a woman aged 40 to 55 in good health.

This chain joins TRBV30 and TRBJ1-6, with D hard to call. The germline V gene has CDR1 GTSNPN and CDR2 SVGIG (reference sequence). This CDR3 contains 13 residues. The V and J ends lost 6 bases and 3 bases respectively, with 9 bases between them. CDR3 in DNA: TGTGCCTGCCTACTGGACTATAATTCACCCCTCCACTTT. Its protein product is CACLLDYNSPLHF.

The chain carries TRBV9 and TRBJ2-5; 8 bases match TRBD2. The CDR3 extends over 15 amino acids. The V segment lost 0 bases and the J segment 4 bases; nucleotides outside the gene matches: 5. The germline V gene has CDR1 SGDLS and CDR2 YYNGEE. The CDR3 nucleotides read TGTGCCAGCAGCGTAGCGGGAGGGCCCCCAGAGACCCAGTACTTC. Amino acid sequence: CASSVAGGPPETQYF.

The chain employs TRBV7-9 and TRBJ1-1, with no clear D. V lost 5 bases, J lost 12 bases, and 13 bases lay in between. Germline CDR1 and CDR2: SEHNR and FQNEAQ (reference sequence). This CDR3 is built from 11 residues. CDR3 nucleotide sequence: TGTGCCAGCAGCGACTCACTGATCTCTTTCTTT. Its protein is CASSDSLISFF.

This chain links TRBV6-5 with TRBJ2-1; 7 bases map to TRBD2. V lost 4 bases to trimming and J lost 7 bases; unmatched junction nucleotides: 7. In germline, CDR1 is MNHEY, CDR2 SVGAGI. This CDR3 contains 14 residues. The CDR3 loop reads CASSSREAGNEQFF. The CDR3 nucleotides are TGTGCCAGCAGTTCCCGGGAGGCGGGGAATGAGCAGTTCTTC.

Notes on this clone: The sample has other DNA sequences that encode this CDR3 too. CDR3 loop: CASSLGSYEQYF. Written as DNA, the CDR3 is TGTGCCAGCAGTTTAGGGTCCTACGAGCAGTACTTC. The chain recombines TRBV12-3 or TRBV12-4 with TRBJ2-7; D not resolved. Between the trimmed V and J ends, which lost 1 base and 1 base, there was a span of 2 bases. This CDR3 contains 12 residues.

The chain employs TRBV7-2 and TRBJ2-2, with D unresolved. This CDR3 has 16 amino acids. CDR1 is SGHTA and CDR2 is FQGNSA in the germline V gene. V lost 1 base, J lost 0 bases, and 9 bases lay in between. The CDR3 coding sequence is TGTGCCAGCAGCTTAGAGGCAGTTACGAACACCGGGGAGCTGTTTTTT. Residues: CASSLEAVTNTGELFF.

The chain has TRBV20-1 and TRBJ2-3; the match to TRBD2 covers 7 bases. Germline V gives CDR1 DFQATT, CDR2 SNEGSKA (reference sequence). This CDR3 contains 16 residues. With V trimmed by 3 bases and J by 2 bases, 11 bases remained unmatched. CDR3 bases: TGCAGTGCTAGTGCGACTTGGGGGGGGTCCACAGATACGCAGTATTTT. It codes for CSASATWGGSTDTQYF.

This chain links TRBV12-3 or TRBV12-4 with TRBJ1-2; 7 nucleotides agree with TRBD1. With V trimmed by 7 bases and J by 8 bases, 7 bases remained unmatched. This CDR3 is 12 amino acids long. The CDR3 loop is CASNTGARGYTF. For the CDR3, the DNA is TGTGCCAGCAACACAGGGGCCAGAGGCTACACCTTC.

The CDR3 sequence: CASSRQANTEAFF. Written as DNA, the CDR3 is TGCGCCAGCAGTCGACAGGCGAACACTGAAGCTTTCTTT. The chain links TRBV5-1 to TRBJ1-1; D might be TRBD1 (6 bases). Deletions cut 5 bases from V and 1 base from J, with 9 bases between. The CDR3 loop spans 13 amino acids. Germline V gene lookup returns CDR1 SGHRS and CDR2 YFSETQ. The variable domain in full, with the rest retrieved from reference TRBV5-1 and TRBJ1-1, is KAGVTQTPRYLIKTRGQQVTLSCSPISGHRSVSWYQQTPGQGLQFLFEYFSETQRNKGNFPGRFSGRQFSNSRSEMNVSTLELGDSALYLCASSRQANTEAFFGQGTRLTVV.

This chain joins TRBV19 and TRBJ1-2, with D possibly TRBD1 on 5 matching bases. Germline V lookup: CDR1 LNHDA, CDR2 SQIVND (reference sequence). CDR3 length equals 15 residues. Trimming removed 5 bases at V and 2 bases at J, with 15 bases between. The CDR3 DNA reads as TGTGCCAGTAGTCACATAGACAGCTTCAACTATGGCTACACCTTC. It is translated as CASSHIDSFNYGYTF.

The V gene is TRBV9, the J gene TRBJ2-1, with 8 positions matching TRBD2. V lost 0 bases and J lost 3; bases outside the gene matches: 5. CDR3 length: 16 amino acids. Germline loops: CDR1 SGDLS, CDR2 YYNGEE. In DNA form, the CDR3 reads TGTGCCAGCAGCGTAGGGGGCGGGAGGAACTACAATGAGCAGTTCTTC. This codes for CASSVGGGRNYNEQFF.

The chain uses TRBV19 and TRBJ2-2; TRBD1 matches 9 bases. The ends lost 4 bases at V and 5 bases at J; junction bases unmatched: 5. The germline gives CDR1 LNHDA, CDR2 SQIVND (reference sequence). The CDR3 has 15 residues. The CDR3 DNA follows: TGTGCCAGTAGTAGTACAGGGGGCTCGACCGGGGAGCTGTTTTTT. It is translated as CASSSTGGSTGELFF.

This chain uses TRBV5-4 with TRBJ2-6; no clear D gene. Germline V gene lookup returns CDR1 SGHNT and CDR2 YYREEE (reference sequence). The CDR3 runs 17 residues. V shed 5 bases and J shed 0 bases, with 15 bases lying between them. CDR3 in amino acids: CASSLAISPSGANVLTF. The CDR3 DNA reads as TGTGCCAGCAGTCTGGCGATATCCCCCTCTGGGGCCAACGTCCTGACTTTC.

J is TRBJ1-1 and V is TRBV5-1; no firm D call. V lost 1 base and J lost 7, with 11 bases in between. Germline CDR1 and CDR2: SGHRS and YFSETQ. This CDR3 is built from 13 residues. The CDR3 region has the DNA TGCGCCAGCAGCTTGAGGGAGGGTGGTGAAGCTTTCTTT. This translates into CASSLREGGEAFF. Using reference TRBV5-1 and TRBJ1-1 for the parts outside the CDR3, the full variable domain is KAGVTQTPRYLIKTRGQQVTLSCSPISGHRSVSWYQQTPGQGLQFLFEYFSETQRNKGNFPGRFSGRQFSNSRSEMNVSTLELGDSALYLCASSLREGGEAFFGQGTRLTVV.

A single count supports this clone. DNA for the CDR3: TGTGCCAGTAGTATCACGACTAGCTCCTACGAGCAGTACTTC. It yields the protein CASSITTSSYEQYF. The chain combines TRBV19 with TRBJ2-7; maybe TRBD2 (6 bases). CDR1 is LNHDA, CDR2 SQIVND, per germline (reference sequence). V shed 3 bases and J shed 0 bases, with 9 bases lying between them. The CDR3 extends over 14 amino acids.

This chain connects TRBV5-4 to TRBJ1-4; D is unclear. Per the germline V gene, CDR1 is SGHNT and CDR2 is YYREEE (reference sequence). The V gene lost 4 bases and the J gene lost 3 bases, with 10 bases spanning the gap. The CDR3 has 14 amino acids. The CDR3 reads CASSNAGSNEKLFF. CDR3 DNA: TGTGCCAGCAGCAACGCGGGGTCTAATGAAAAACTGTTTTTT.